This note documents a single T cell receptor (beta chain) sequence. The data are from a study of radiotherapy plus CTLA-4 blockade in lung cancer. The CDR3 is 15 amino acids. Germline V gene lookup returns CDR1 LNHDA and CDR2 SQIVND (reference sequence). V lost 7 bases, J lost 0 bases, and 4 bases stayed unmatched. Repertoires were generated with immunoSEQ multiplex PCR, while TCRdb's copy carries only in-frame clones and drops some. This sample has tens of thousands of clones, with roughly 91% found just once. The material sequenced was peripheral blood, taken from a patient treated with radiotherapy plus ipilimumab. The chain joins TRBV19 to TRBJ2-1; TRBD1 aligns across 9 bases. The clonotype originates from a human donor with non-small cell lung cancer that progressed on radiotherapy plus ipilimumab. DNA for the CDR3: TGTGCCAGTAAGAGGGGACAGGGCTCCTACAATGAGCAGTTCTTC. Translation gives CASKRGQGSYNEQFF. The whole variable domain, filled in from reference TRBV19 and TRBJ2-1, reads DGGITQSPKYLFRKEGQNVTLSCEQNLNHDAMYWYRQDPGQGLRLIYYSQIVNDFQKGDIAEGYSVSREKKESFPLTVTSAQKNPTAFYLCASKRGQGSYNEQFFGPGTRLTVL.